The 25 T cell receptor beta chains below come from one sample, sequenced in a study of blood T cell repertoires in COVID-19. The assay was immunoSEQ multiplex PCR, and TCRdb's table has in-frame clones only and misses some. The sample carries 90,000 to 140,000 clones, around 86% recorded once. Source material: peripheral blood. The receptors were sampled from an elderly man with acute or convalescent COVID-19.

The CDR3 DNA is TGTGCCATCAGTGAAGCCGGGACAGGCAAGTACGAGCAGTACTTC. Protein sequence: CAISEAGTGKYEQYF. J is TRBJ2-7 and V is TRBV10-3, with 8 nucleotides matching TRBD1. V gave up 3 bases and J gave up 4 bases; unmatched junction bases: 8. The germline V gene has CDR1 ENHRY and CDR2 SYGVKD. The CDR3 runs to 15 residues.

The chain couples TRBV7-2 to TRBJ1-5, with D tentatively TRBD1 (5 bases). The V end lost 4 bases, the J end lost 1 base, and 11 bases lay between the germline ends. CDR1 is SGHTA, CDR2 FQGNSA, per germline. The CDR3 totals 15 residues. The CDR3 DNA reads as TGTGCCAGCAGCTCCAGGGTTGTAAGCAATCAGCCCCAGCATTTT. Translation gives CASSSRVVSNQPQHF.

The chain combines TRBV5-1 with TRBJ1-3; 7 positions match TRBD1. V lost 0 bases and J lost 1; bases outside the gene matches: 10. The CDR3 contains 18 residues. Germline lookup yields CDR1 SGHRS and CDR2 YFSETQ. In DNA, the CDR3 is TGCGCCAGCAGCTTGGTCCCAGGGGGTCCACTATCTGGAAACACCATATATTTT. This translates into CASSLVPGGPLSGNTIYF.

V usage is TRBV5-1 and J usage is TRBJ2-2; no clear D gene. Trimming stripped 4 bases from V and 0 bases from J, with 10 bases between. Germline V gene lookup returns CDR1 SGHRS and CDR2 YFSETQ. This CDR3 spans 15 amino acids. In nucleotides, the CDR3 is TGCGCCAGCAGCCCACGAGTGTCGAACACCGGGGAGCTGTTTTTT. It encodes CASSPRVSNTGELFF.

The chain couples TRBV18 to TRBJ1-1; D unclear. Trimming left V 2 bases short and J 1 base short, with 11 bases between. Germline V gene lookup returns CDR1 KGHSH and CDR2 LQKENI. The CDR3 totals 15 residues. CDR3 sequence reads: CASSPGQSPNTEAFF. CDR3 bases: TGTGCCAGCTCACCAGGGCAAAGTCCGAACACTGAAGCTTTCTTT.

This clone was picked up a small number of times. This chain joins TRBV5-1 and TRBJ1-4, with a tentative D call TRBD1 (5 bases). The germline CDR1 and CDR2 sequences are SGHRS and YFSETQ. V lost 0 bases and J 0 bases, leaving 6 bases between the germline ends. CDR3 size: 15 residues. CDR3 sequence: CASSLETATNEKLFF. The CDR3 nucleotides read TGCGCCAGCAGCTTGGAGACAGCAACTAATGAAAAACTGTTTTTT.

This chain uses TRBV30 with TRBJ2-2; 10 positions agree with TRBD1. CDR3 size: 14 residues. Germline trimming cut 3 bases from V and 5 bases from J; bases unmatched to any gene: 3. Germline-derived CDR1 and CDR2 are GTSNPN and SVGIG (reference sequence). The DNA for the CDR3 is TGTGCCTGGAGAGGGACAGGGGATACCGGGGAGCTGTTTTTT. Protein product: CAWRGTGDTGELFF.

Only a few counts were recorded for this clone. The same CDR3 also results from other DNA sequences found in this sample. The rearrangement joins TRBV6-1 to TRBJ2-3; TRBD2 agrees at 11 bases. CDR3 length equals 16 residues. The V and J ends lost 2 bases and 2 bases, in that order; junction bases with no gene match: 3. Germline lookup yields CDR1 MNHNS and CDR2 SASEGT. As DNA, the CDR3 is TGTGCCAGCAGTGAACTAGCGGGAGGCCCCACAGATACGCAGTATTTT. This codes for CASSELAGGPTDTQYF.

For the CDR3, the DNA is TGTGCCAGTAGTACCACTTTCCGGGACAGGGGGCTTGAAGCTTTCTTT. It encodes CASSTTFRDRGLEAFF. The rearrangement links TRBV19 to TRBJ1-1, with 12 bases fitting TRBD1. Germline trimming cut 4 bases from V and 7 bases from J; bases unmatched to any gene: 10. Germline V CDR1 and CDR2: LNHDA, SQIVND (reference sequence). The length of the CDR3 is 16 residues.

J is TRBJ1-1 and V is TRBV7-9; D is possibly TRBD1 (5 bases). The germline V gene encodes CDR1 SEHNR and CDR2 FQNEAQ (reference sequence). Trimming cost V 4 bases and J 0 bases, with 9 bases left between them. The CDR3 covers 14 residues. For the CDR3, the DNA is TGTGCCAGCAGCTCCGGACACATGAACACTGAAGCTTTCTTT. The encoded protein is CASSSGHMNTEAFF.

This sequence joins TRBV7-8 and TRBJ2-1; 12 bases match TRBD2. From germline, CDR1 is SGHVS and CDR2 FQNEAQ. Germline trimming cut 0 bases from V and 7 bases from J; bases unmatched to any gene: 13. The CDR3 length is 19 residues. Written as DNA, the CDR3 is TGTGCCAGCAGCTTAGCGCTAATCCCCCAACTAGCGGGAGGAAATGAGCAGTTCTTC. This codes for CASSLALIPQLAGGNEQFF.

J is TRBJ2-7 and V is TRBV19, with 10 positions matching TRBD2. This CDR3 comprises 14 residues. V lost 6 bases and J lost 3; bases outside the gene matches: 5. CDR1 and CDR2 from the germline V gene are LNHDA and SQIVND (reference sequence). The DNA for the CDR3 is TGTGCCAGTAGAAAAAGGACTAGCGGCTACGAGCAGTACTTC. Translating gives CASRKRTSGYEQYF.

This clone was seen once. The chain couples TRBV28 to TRBJ1-4, with D perhaps matching TRBD1 (5 bases). The CDR3 extends over 14 amino acids. Between the trimmed V and J ends, which lost 4 bases and 5 bases, there was a span of 11 bases. Germline values: CDR1 MDHEN, CDR2 SYDVKM. CDR3 bases: TGTGCCAGCAGTTATCAGGGTCTCAATGAAAAACTGTTTTTT. This codes for CASSYQGLNEKLFF.

The chain couples TRBV24-1 to TRBJ2-5, with TRBD1 matching over 10 bases. The germline V gene encodes CDR1 KGHDR and CDR2 SFDVKD. The CDR3 loop spans 14 amino acids. V shed 12 bases and J 3 bases; nucleotides not matched to a gene: 9. The CDR3 bases are TGTGCCGCGGCGACAGGGGGCGAAGAAGAGACCCAGTACTTC. Translated, it gives CAAATGGEEETQYF.

This clone appeared a single time. V usage is TRBV7-2 and J usage is TRBJ2-5; 12 bases agree with TRBD1. The germline V gene has CDR1 SGHTA and CDR2 FQGNSA. V was pared by 0 bases and J by 13 bases, with 9 bases of the junction left unmatched. This CDR3 has 15 amino acids. The CDR3 protein is CASSLAAGTGGVPYF. Written as DNA, the CDR3 is TGTGCCAGCAGCTTAGCCGCCGGGACAGGGGGCGTCCCGTACTTC. The variable domain in full, with the rest retrieved from reference TRBV7-2 and TRBJ2-5, is GAGVSQSPSNKVTEKGKDVELRCDPISGHTALYWYRQSLGQGLEFLIYFQGNSAPDKSGLPSDRFSAERTGGSVSTLTIQRTQQEDSAVYLCASSLAAGTGGVPYFGPGTRLLVL.

The chain joins TRBV5-1 to TRBJ2-3, with TRBD2 matching over 12 bases. The CDR3 is made up of 18 amino acids. CDR1 is SGHRS, CDR2 YFSETQ, per germline. V was clipped by 0 bases and J by 3 bases; unmatched bases: 8. CDR3 residues: CASSLASLLAGGTDTQYF. The CDR3 DNA follows: TGCGCCAGCAGCTTGGCCTCGTTACTAGCGGGAGGTACAGATACGCAGTATTTT.

J is TRBJ2-1 and V is TRBV7-3, with D perhaps matching TRBD2 (5 bases). V gave up 4 bases and J gave up 1 base, with 11 bases separating them. Germline values: CDR1 SGHTA, CDR2 FQGTGA. The CDR3 is made up of 15 amino acids. The CDR3 loop is CASSSLAASYNEQFF. CDR3 nucleotides: TGTGCCAGCAGCTCTCTAGCTGCGTCCTACAATGAGCAGTTCTTC.

This chain uses TRBV18 with TRBJ2-1; TRBD1 is a possible D gene (6 bases). Germline V lookup: CDR1 KGHSH, CDR2 LQKENI. The CDR3 loop spans 15 amino acids. Trimming pared 3 bases from V and 5 bases from J, leaving 14 bases between. CDR3: CASSPRQALNNEQFF. In DNA, the CDR3 is TGTGCCAGCTCACCTAGACAGGCCCTAAACAATGAGCAGTTCTTC.

As for this clone: Other DNA sequences from this sample encode an identical CDR3 as well. The gene calls are TRBV5-1 and TRBJ1-1, with 9 bases matching TRBD1. The length of the CDR3 is 14 residues. V dropped 3 bases and J dropped 5; count of bases not matched to a gene: 5. Germline V gene lookup returns CDR1 SGHRS and CDR2 YFSETQ. The CDR3 loop reads CASSSGQGATEAFF. The CDR3 nucleotides are TGCGCCAGCAGCTCGGGACAGGGTGCTACTGAAGCTTTCTTT.

This clone was observed a few times. J is TRBJ1-3 and V is TRBV18; D may be TRBD1 (5 bases). CDR1 and CDR2 (germline): KGHSH, LQKENI. The CDR3 has 13 amino acids. V was shortened by 4 bases and J by 7 bases, with 11 bases between the two germline ends. The CDR3 sequence is CASSLGAENTIYF. CDR3 coding DNA: TGTGCCAGCTCACTAGGGGCGGAGAACACCATATATTTT. The variable domain in full, with the rest retrieved from reference TRBV18 and TRBJ1-3, is NAGVMQNPRHLVRRRGQEARLRCSPMKGHSHVYWYRQLPEEGLKFMVYLQKENIIDESGMPKERFSAEFPKEGPSILRIQQVVRGDSAAYFCASSLGAENTIYFGEGSWLTVV.

The chain recombines TRBV6-1 with TRBJ2-7, with 8 positions matching TRBD1. The CDR3 contains 15 residues. The germline V gene has CDR1 MNHNS and CDR2 SASEGT. The V and J ends lost 5 bases and 2 bases, in that order; junction bases with no gene match: 8. CDR3 protein: CASSQGASWTYEQYF. In DNA form, the CDR3 reads TGTGCCAGCAGTCAGGGGGCCTCGTGGACCTACGAGCAGTACTTC.

J is TRBJ1-5 and V is TRBV18; weak D call: TRBD1 (6 bases). The V end lost 0 bases, the J end lost 12 bases, and 12 bases lay between the germline ends. The CDR3 runs 13 residues. In germline, CDR1 is KGHSH, CDR2 LQKENI. The DNA for the CDR3 is TGTGCCAGCTCACCACCGGGGGAGGGGGTCCAGCATTTT. This sequence encodes CASSPPGEGVQHF.

The chain combines TRBV6-4 with TRBJ1-1; 7 bases are a match to TRBD1. The ends lost 4 bases at V and 5 bases at J; junction bases unmatched: 4. CDR1 is MRHNA, CDR2 SNTAGT, per germline. The CDR3 is 13 amino acids. The CDR3 reads CASSAGQRTEAFF. In DNA, the CDR3 is TGTGCCAGCAGTGCGGGACAGAGAACTGAAGCTTTCTTT.

CDR3 bases: TGTGCCAGCAGCTCCTCAGGGACAGGGTTTAATGAAAAACTGTTTTTT. The encoded protein is CASSSSGTGFNEKLFF. The V and J genes are TRBV7-9 and TRBJ1-4; 9 bases map to TRBD1. Trimming removed 4 bases from V and 4 bases from J; junction bases left unmatched: 7. The germline V gene encodes CDR1 SEHNR and CDR2 FQNEAQ (reference sequence). This CDR3 spans 16 amino acids.

This chain links TRBV6-5 with TRBJ2-1, with a possible D match to TRBD1 (6 bases). The CDR3 has 13 residues. Germline V gene sequence: CDR1 MNHEY, CDR2 SVGAGI. Between the trimmed V and J ends, which lost 6 bases and 4 bases, there was a span of 10 bases. In DNA form, the CDR3 reads TGTGCCAGCAGGTCAACAGGGTACAATGAGCAGTTCTTC. Protein: CASRSTGYNEQFF.